The source of this T cell receptor beta chain is a study of blood T cell repertoires in COVID-19. Across the study: From the United States, Italy and Spain came samples of acute and convalescent COVID-19. Nucleic acid was either cDNA or gDNA, and it came from T cells, B-cell-depleted T cells, or PBMCs.

Recruited during active infection, patients (from Seattle) were subsequently followed longitudinally. How the authors handled the data: The assay estimated nucleated cells by amplifying reference gene primers. Data came from immunoSEQ multiplex PCR; TCRdb stores just in-frame clones and leaves some out. The V and J calls and clone size come from that table; D and trimming were worked out from the DNA. The data show roughly 300,000 clones, around 85% seen once. This TCR came from a human donor with COVID-19, enrolled during active disease. The donor label of this sample is uncertain. The source material was peripheral blood.

In nucleotides, the CDR3 is TGCGCCAGCAGCGGACCCATGGGGGGGGACGGCAGGGCTTTCTTT. This sequence encodes CASSGPMGGDGRAFF. The V call is TRBV5-1, the J call TRBJ1-1, with D possibly TRBD1 on 5 matching bases. The CDR3 has 15 residues. Germline V CDR1 and CDR2: SGHRS, YFSETQ. V was trimmed by 4 bases and J by 11 bases, leaving 24 bases between them.